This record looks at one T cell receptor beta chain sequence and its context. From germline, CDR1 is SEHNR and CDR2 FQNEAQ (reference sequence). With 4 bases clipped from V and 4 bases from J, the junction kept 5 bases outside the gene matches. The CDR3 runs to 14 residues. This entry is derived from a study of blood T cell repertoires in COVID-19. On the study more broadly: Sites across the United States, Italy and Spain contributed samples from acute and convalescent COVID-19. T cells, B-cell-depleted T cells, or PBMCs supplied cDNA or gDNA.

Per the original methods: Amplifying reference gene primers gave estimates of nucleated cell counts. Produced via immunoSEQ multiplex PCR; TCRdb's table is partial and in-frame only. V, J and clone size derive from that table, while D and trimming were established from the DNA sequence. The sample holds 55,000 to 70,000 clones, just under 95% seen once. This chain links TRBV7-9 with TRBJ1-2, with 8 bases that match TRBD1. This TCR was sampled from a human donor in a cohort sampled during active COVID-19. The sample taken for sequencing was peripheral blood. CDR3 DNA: TGTGCCAGCAGCTCCCGGACAGGGAGCTATGGCTACACCTTC. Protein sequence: CASSSRTGSYGYTF.